This T cell receptor (beta chain) was identified in a study of control samples from healthy donors and cancer patients. With 5 bases removed from V and 4 bases from J, the gap between germline ends came to 11 bases. This CDR3 has 13 residues. The germline gives CDR1 SNHLY, CDR2 FYNNEI. The assay was immunoSEQ multiplex PCR, and TCRdb's table has in-frame clones only and misses some. Found here are 150,000 to 200,000 clones, around 91% of them singletons; the top ten hold 1.1% to 1.5%. This TCR derives from a woman between 50 and 59 years old in good health. Material for sequencing was blood. J is TRBJ1-2 and V is TRBV2; D is unresolved. This CDR3 is CASSPGVFYGYTF. In DNA form, the CDR3 reads TGTGCCAGCAGTCCAGGAGTCTTCTATGGCTACACCTTC. The complete variable domain, with remaining parts taken from reference TRBV2 and TRBJ1-2, reads EPEVTQTPSHQVTQMGQEVILRCVPISNHLYFYWYRQILGQKVEFLVSFYNNEISEKSEIFDDQFSVERPDGSNFTLKIRSTKLEDSAMYFCASSPGVFYGYTFGSGTRLTVV.